This T cell receptor beta chain was sequenced in a study of cytomegalovirus exposure and HLA in healthy donors. The germline V gene has CDR1 SGHRS and CDR2 YFSETQ. The CDR3 has 14 residues. Trimming removed 1 base from V and 7 bases from J; junction bases left unmatched: 4. PCR amplification relied on 60 Vbeta primers (plus 13 Jbeta primers). Assay used: immunoSEQ multiplex PCR; TCRdb lists only in-frame clones, some missing. The sample carries some 100,000 clones, about 70% recorded once. Points on this clone: The antigen is undetermined.

Study-level points and caveats: Reports indicate that TCR beta sequences accurately predicted the HLA-A and HLA-B alleles of most subjects. Usually a TCR sequence was rare, but some public TCRs were found in many donors. Most CMV-associated TCR beta chains appeared HLA-restricted in a later analysis.

What was sequenced was PBMCs. This TCR derives from a woman aged 40 to 55 in good health and CMV-seropositive. The chain carries TRBV5-1 and TRBJ1-1; 10 bases map to TRBD1. The CDR3 DNA reads as TGCGCCAGCAGCTTGAGGACAGGGGGGATTGAAGCTTTCTTT. Translating gives CASSLRTGGIEAFF.